The rows below give T cell receptor delta chains drawn from one sample of a study of γδ T cells in repeated Plasmodium falciparum infection. TCRdb ran CATT on the multiplex PCR reads. The repertoire holds under 65,000 delta-chain clones, around 1.7% seen once, with over 14% in the top ten. The material sequenced was gamma-delta T cells from blood. These receptors originate from a pool of human donors (malaria-infected and uninfected, not separated). Both conserved end residues are part of each CDR3. The order of the fields is J gene, V gene, clone size, D gene, CDR3 DNA, CDR3 protein. D genes are given only for firm matches. The size entry is marked missing in some rows and otherwise reads once, few, many or a size class.

j_gene: TRDJ1; v_gene: TRDV2; abundance: many; d_gene: TRDD3; CDR3nt: TGTGCCTGCGACCCTGCCTTCCTAATAACTGGGGGATACGTCGATAAACTCATCTTT; CDR3aa: CACDPAFLITGGYVDKLIF
j_gene: TRDJ1; v_gene: TRDV1; abundance: many; d_gene: .; CDR3nt: TGTGCTCTTGGGGTTGCCATAGGGGGGACGCCATACACGGATAAACTCATCTTT; CDR3aa: CALGVAIGGTPYTDKLIF
j_gene: TRDJ1; v_gene: TRDV1; abundance: medium-sized; d_gene: TRDD3; CDR3nt: TGTGCTCTTGGGGAAGGAACTTTGGGGGATTACACGGATAAACTCATCTTT; CDR3aa: CALGEGTLGDYTDKLIF
j_gene: TRDJ1; v_gene: TRDV1; abundance: medium-sized; d_gene: .; CDR3nt: TGTGCTCTTGGGGAACCCTCGGACAGGCTTTACCCCTACACCGATAAACTCATCTTT; CDR3aa: CALGEPSDRLYPYTDKLIF
j_gene: TRDJ1; v_gene: TRDV1; abundance: medium-sized; d_gene: TRDD3; CDR3nt: TGTGCTCTTGGGGTCATGACCTACTTTACTGGGGGGCTAAGGACCGATAAACTCATCTTT; CDR3aa: CALGVMTYFTGGLRTDKLIF
j_gene: TRDJ3; v_gene: TRDV2; abundance: medium-sized; d_gene: TRDD3; CDR3nt: TGTGCCTGTGACACGGCAGGATACGGGGGGATACCGGGCTCCTGGGACACCCGACAGATGTTTTTC; CDR3aa: CACDTAGYGGIPGSWDTRQMFF
j_gene: TRDJ1; v_gene: TRDV3; abundance: many; d_gene: TRDD3; CDR3nt: TGTGCCTTGGCCTTCCCCCGGGGATACCCCCTGTACACCGATAAACTCATCTTT; CDR3aa: CALAFPRGYPLYTDKLIF
j_gene: TRDJ1; v_gene: TRDV1; abundance: medium-sized; d_gene: TRDD3; CDR3nt: TGTGCTCTTGGGGCGGCCCCTTTCCCTCTGCTCCGTACTGGGGGATACGCCTTCCTCGATAAACTCATCTTT; CDR3aa: CALGAAPFPLLRTGGYAFLDKLIF
j_gene: TRDJ1; v_gene: TRDV1; abundance: many; d_gene: TRDD2; CDR3nt: TGTGCTCTTGGGGGTCCTTCCTCCCCAGTTCTTTCGCGTTTCTTGTACACCGATAAACTCATCTTT; CDR3aa: CALGGPSSPVLSRFLYTDKLIF
j_gene: TRDJ1; v_gene: TRDV1; abundance: many; d_gene: TRDD3; CDR3nt: TGTGCTCTTGGGGAACTCGGCCTACCCTACTGGGGGATACATACCACCGATAAACTCATCTTT; CDR3aa: CALGELGLPYWGIHTTDKLIF
j_gene: TRDJ1; v_gene: TRDV1; abundance: many; d_gene: TRDD3; CDR3nt: TGTGCTCTTGGGGTCATGAAAGGTACGAGACAATTGGGGGAGAGAGTTTACACCGATAAACTCATCTTT; CDR3aa: CALGVMKGTRQLGERVYTDKLIF
j_gene: TRDJ1; v_gene: TRDV1; abundance: many; d_gene: .; CDR3nt: TGTGCTCTTGGGGAGGCCTTCCCCCCGGTACAAGTCGATAAACTCATCTTT; CDR3aa: CALGEAFPPVQVDKLIF
j_gene: TRDJ1; v_gene: TRDV1; abundance: many; d_gene: TRDD3; CDR3nt: TGTGCTCTTGGGGAACCAAAGACCCATCCTCGTCCCCCGTGGGGGATTTGGGACTACACCGATAAACTCATCTTT; CDR3aa: CALGEPKTHPRPPWGIWDYTDKLIF
j_gene: TRDJ1; v_gene: TRDV1; abundance: many; d_gene: TRDD3; CDR3nt: TGTGCTCTTGGGGAACTGGCGGGACTTCTGGGGGATACTGGGGATAAACTCATCTTT; CDR3aa: CALGELAGLLGDTGDKLIF
j_gene: TRDJ1; v_gene: TRDV1; abundance: medium-sized; d_gene: .; CDR3nt: TGTGCTCTTGGGACCCCGGGACTCCGAAACACCGATAAACTCATCTTT; CDR3aa: CALGTPGLRNTDKLIF
j_gene: TRDJ1; v_gene: TRDV1; abundance: many; d_gene: .; CDR3nt: TGTGCTCTTGGGGACTCTTCCTACATCGGGGGATACACCCTGGGGACCGATAAACTCATCTTT; CDR3aa: CALGDSSYIGGYTLGTDKLIF
j_gene: TRDJ1; v_gene: TRDV1; abundance: many; d_gene: TRDD2; CDR3nt: TGTGCTCTTGGGGACGGCTTCCTACTTCGCGTGGGGTACACCGATAAACTCATCTTT; CDR3aa: CALGDGFLLRVGYTDKLIF
j_gene: TRDJ1; v_gene: TRDV1; abundance: few; d_gene: TRDD3; CDR3nt: TGTGCTCTTGGGGCCCCTATATCGGTACTGGGGGATTTCACCTCCGCCGATAAACTCATCTTT; CDR3aa: CALGAPISVLGDFTSADKLIF
j_gene: TRDJ1; v_gene: TRDV3; abundance: medium-sized; d_gene: TRDD3; CDR3nt: TGTGCCTTCCTTTCCCCGTACTGGGGGGGTCCCCTGGCCGGACTCATCTTT; CDR3aa: CAFLSPYWGGPLAGLIF
j_gene: TRDJ1; v_gene: TRDV1; abundance: many; d_gene: .; CDR3nt: TGTGCTCTTGGGGATGGTATGGGGGGACCTATTGACACCGATAAACTCATCTTT; CDR3aa: CALGDGMGGPIDTDKLIF
j_gene: TRDJ1; v_gene: TRDV1; abundance: many; d_gene: TRDD3; CDR3nt: TGTGCTCTTGGGGATAGGCCTTCCCTACCCTTTTTACTGGGGGACACCGATAAACTCATCTTT; CDR3aa: CALGDRPSLPFLLGDTDKLIF
j_gene: TRDJ1; v_gene: TRDV1; abundance: many; d_gene: .; CDR3nt: TGCTCTGGAGGAAGCAGGGGTGGGGTCACCGATAAACTCATCTTT; CDR3aa: CSGGSRGGVTDKLIF
j_gene: TRDJ1; v_gene: TRDV1; abundance: many; d_gene: .; CDR3nt: TGTGCTCTTGGGGAACCAATCCCTACATCCCTAGTACTCCCCGACGTTCGCACCGATAAACTCATCTTT; CDR3aa: CALGEPIPTSLVLPDVRTDKLIF
j_gene: TRDJ1; v_gene: TRDV1; abundance: many; d_gene: TRDD3; CDR3nt: TGTGCTCTTGGGGAACTCGAAAGGCCAGTACTGGGGGATACGCTCGTGGGCACCGATAAACTCATCTTT; CDR3aa: CALGELERPVLGDTLVGTDKLIF
j_gene: TRDJ1; v_gene: TRDV1; abundance: medium-sized; d_gene: TRDD3; CDR3nt: TGTGCTCTTGGGGAACTACGGCGATACTGGGGGATACGCTATCCTAACACCGATAAACTCATCTTT; CDR3aa: CALGELRRYWGIRYPNTDKLIF
j_gene: TRDJ1; v_gene: TRDV1; abundance: many; d_gene: TRDD3; CDR3nt: TGTGCTCTTGGGGGGAGTGGTTCTTTCTGGGGGATCCATTACACCGATAAACTCATCTTT; CDR3aa: CALGGSGSFWGIHYTDKLIF
j_gene: TRDJ1; v_gene: TRDV1; abundance: many; d_gene: TRDD2; CDR3nt: TGTGCTCTTGGGGACGACCGGAGTTCCTACCGGATTAGCGATAAACTCATCTTT; CDR3aa: CALGDDRSSYRISDKLIF
j_gene: TRDJ1; v_gene: TRDV1; abundance: medium-sized; d_gene: TRDD3; CDR3nt: TGTGCTCTTGGGATAGGTGCTGGGGGCCCCGATAAACTCATCTTT; CDR3aa: CALGIGAGGPDKLIF
j_gene: TRDJ1; v_gene: TRDV1; abundance: medium-sized; d_gene: TRDD3; CDR3nt: TGTGCTCTTGGGGAACCGGGGGCCCTACGCTCCGGGGGATCAAGCGATAAACTCATCTTT; CDR3aa: CALGEPGALRSGGSSDKLIF
j_gene: TRDJ1; v_gene: TRAV14/DV4; abundance: medium-sized; d_gene: TRDD3; CDR3nt: TGTGCAATCATACACCTACGTTTTGGGGGGATACGTACCGATAAACTCATCTTT; CDR3aa: CAIIHLRFGGIRTDKLIF
j_gene: TRDJ1; v_gene: TRDV1; abundance: many; d_gene: TRDD3; CDR3nt: TGTGCTCTTGGGGAAGAATACCCCCCGTACTGGGGGATAACCGATAAACTCATCTTT; CDR3aa: CALGEEYPPYWGITDKLIF
j_gene: TRDJ1; v_gene: TRDV1; abundance: .; d_gene: TRDD3; CDR3nt: TGTGCTCTTGGGGACCTAACTTCCTTCAGTCGTACTGGGGGATACGCCCTCCCTACTTACACTGATAAACTAATCTTT; CDR3aa: CALGDLTSFSRTGGYALPTYTDKLIF
j_gene: TRDJ1; v_gene: TRDV1; abundance: many; d_gene: TRDD3; CDR3nt: TGTGCTCTTGGGGACTCTCAACTTTGGCTGGGGGATAACACCGATAAACTCATCTTT; CDR3aa: CALGDSQLWLGDNTDKLIF
j_gene: TRDJ1; v_gene: TRDV1; abundance: many; d_gene: TRDD3; CDR3nt: TGTGCTCTTGGGGAACTTTCCTACCACTGGGGGATGACCGATAAACTCATCTTT; CDR3aa: CALGELSYHWGMTDKLIF
j_gene: TRDJ1; v_gene: TRDV3; abundance: many; d_gene: TRDD3; CDR3nt: TGTGCCTTTGTCTGGGGGAAAACCGATAAACTCATCTTT; CDR3aa: CAFVWGKTDKLIF
j_gene: TRDJ1; v_gene: TRDV1; abundance: many; d_gene: TRDD3; CDR3nt: TGTGCTCTTGGGGTTACTTTATACTCTGGGGGATACGCGAGTGAACTCATCTTT; CDR3aa: CALGVTLYSGGYASELIF
j_gene: TRDJ1; v_gene: TRAV38-2/DV8; abundance: many; d_gene: TRDD3; CDR3nt: TGTGCTTATAGGAGCACCCCGCGGCTACGTGGCCTCCCTGGGGGCCGGCCTTTCACCGATAAACTTATCTTT; CDR3aa: CAYRSTPRLRGLPGGRPFTDKLIF
j_gene: TRDJ1; v_gene: TRDV1; abundance: many; d_gene: TRDD3; CDR3nt: TGTGCTCTTGGGGAACCTGAGAGATACGTCGTCCGATACTGGGGGATAGTGGGGACCGATAAACTCATCTTT; CDR3aa: CALGEPERYVVRYWGIVGTDKLIF
j_gene: TRDJ1; v_gene: TRDV1; abundance: medium-sized; d_gene: TRDD3; CDR3nt: TGTGCTCTTGGGGAACCCGCCACCCTGGGGGATCCGAACACCGATAAACTCATCTTT; CDR3aa: CALGEPATLGDPNTDKLIF
j_gene: TRDJ1; v_gene: TRDV2; abundance: many; d_gene: .; CDR3nt: TGTGCCTGTGACGCTCTATATACCTTT; CDR3aa: CACDALYTF
j_gene: TRDJ1; v_gene: TRDV1; abundance: many; d_gene: TRDD3; CDR3nt: TGTGCTCTGGAGGATTTCCCCCCGCTGGGGGATGAAAAACTCATCTTT; CDR3aa: CALEDFPPLGDEKLIF
j_gene: TRDJ1; v_gene: TRDV1; abundance: many; d_gene: .; CDR3nt: TGTGCTCTTGGGGAATTACTCCTACACACCGTTCGGGGATATTCAGTCACCGATAAACTCATCTTT; CDR3aa: CALGELLLHTVRGYSVTDKLIF
j_gene: TRDJ1; v_gene: TRDV1; abundance: many; d_gene: .; CDR3nt: TGTGCTCTTGAGTCCGGATACACCGATAAACTCATCTTT; CDR3aa: CALESGYTDKLIF
j_gene: TRDJ1; v_gene: TRDV1; abundance: many; d_gene: .; CDR3nt: TGTGCTCTTGGAAGGGGGGTTCGGATTACCGATAAACTCATCTTT; CDR3aa: CALGRGVRITDKLIF
j_gene: TRDJ1; v_gene: TRDV3; abundance: many; d_gene: TRDD3; CDR3nt: TGTGCCTTCTGCTACTCTTTGGGCCTTCCTAAAGTAACTGGGGGATCCTACTGCGATAAACTCATCTTT; CDR3aa: CAFCYSLGLPKVTGGSYCDKLIF
j_gene: TRDJ1; v_gene: TRDV1; abundance: many; d_gene: .; CDR3nt: TGTGCTCTTGGTGAATATTTCCCTACGGAGCCCCGCACCGATAAACTCATCTTT; CDR3aa: CALGEYFPTEPRTDKLIF
j_gene: TRDJ1; v_gene: TRDV1; abundance: many; d_gene: TRDD3; CDR3nt: TGTGCTCTTGGGTTACGACTTCACTACTGGGGGATCAACACCGATAAACTCATCTTT; CDR3aa: CALGLRLHYWGINTDKLIF
j_gene: TRDJ1; v_gene: TRDV1; abundance: many; d_gene: .; CDR3nt: TGTGCTCTTGGGGAACCCTTCCGTATGAAACTCATCTTT; CDR3aa: CALGEPFRMKLIF
j_gene: TRDJ1; v_gene: TRDV1; abundance: many; d_gene: TRDD3; CDR3nt: TGTGCTCTTGGGGAGCCCCCTCCTACGCCTAGCTACTGGGGGATACCAGGAGGATGGTACACCGATAAACTCATCTTT; CDR3aa: CALGEPPPTPSYWGIPGGWYTDKLIF
j_gene: TRDJ1; v_gene: TRDV1; abundance: medium-sized; d_gene: .; CDR3nt: TGTGCTCTTGGGGAGGGTCCTACACCGCCCCTCCCGACCGATAAACTCATCTTT; CDR3aa: CALGEGPTPPLPTDKLIF
j_gene: TRDJ3; v_gene: TRDV1; abundance: many; d_gene: TRDD3; CDR3nt: TGTGCTCTTGGGGAAGAGGAAGGTTACCACTGGGGGATACGGTTCTCCTGGGACACCCGACAGATGTTTTTC; CDR3aa: CALGEEEGYHWGIRFSWDTRQMFF
j_gene: TRDJ1; v_gene: TRDV3; abundance: medium-sized; d_gene: .; CDR3nt: TGTGCCTTTAATGCCCCTCTTGAGACCGATAAACTCATCTTT; CDR3aa: CAFNAPLETDKLIF
j_gene: TRDJ1; v_gene: TRDV1; abundance: many; d_gene: .; CDR3nt: TGTGCTCTTGGGGAACTCGGCGTTCCTAGAGGACTGGGGCTCCTTTCGTACACCGATAAACTCATCTTT; CDR3aa: CALGELGVPRGLGLLSYTDKLIF
j_gene: TRDJ1; v_gene: TRDV1; abundance: many; d_gene: .; CDR3nt: TGTGCTCTTGGGGAACCCTTCCTTACCTTATACCCATACTGGGGATATTGGAGGTACACCGATAAACTCATCTTT; CDR3aa: CALGEPFLTLYPYWGYWRYTDKLIF
j_gene: TRDJ1; v_gene: TRDV1; abundance: many; d_gene: .; CDR3nt: TGTGCTCTTGGGGCTTTTTCCTACCAGAGAATGTACTGGGGGCCCCTCCCTGCCACCGATAAACTCATCTTT; CDR3aa: CALGAFSYQRMYWGPLPATDKLIF
j_gene: TRDJ1; v_gene: TRDV1; abundance: many; d_gene: TRDD3; CDR3nt: TGTGCTCTTGGATTCCGGGACTGGGGGATACGCGGGTTGGTAGATAAACTCATCTTT; CDR3aa: CALGFRDWGIRGLVDKLIF
j_gene: TRDJ1; v_gene: TRDV1; abundance: many; d_gene: TRDD3; CDR3nt: TGTGCTCTTGGGGAAGATTACTCCTGGCTTGCCTGGGGGATACGCCGAACCGATAAACTCATCTTT; CDR3aa: CALGEDYSWLAWGIRRTDKLIF
j_gene: TRDJ1; v_gene: TRDV1; abundance: large; d_gene: .; CDR3nt: TGTGCTCTTGGGGAAAATCGTAAACTCATCTTT; CDR3aa: CALGENRKLIF
j_gene: TRDJ1; v_gene: TRDV1; abundance: many; d_gene: .; CDR3nt: TGTGCTCTTGGGGAACTTGATTTCTGCCAACCTAAACGCGAGGATATATTGAACACCGACAAACTCATCTTT; CDR3aa: CALGELDFCQPKREDILNTDKLIF